The clone carrying this T cell receptor beta chain appeared many times. These data come from a study of Graves' ophthalmopathy and Graves' hyperthyroidism. Scientists amplified the TCR beta CDR3 regions from RNA transcripts. RT-PCR was first run with HTBI primers, then multiplex PCR in a second round. TCRdb ran MiXCR on the multiplex PCR reads and lists one entry per CDR3 protein. The sample includes tens of thousands of distinct CDR3 sequences, under 55% of them seen just once. The length of the CDR3 is 15 residues. Looked up from germline, CDR1 is SGDLS and CDR2 is YYNGEE. The V segment lost 2 bases and the J segment 4 bases; nucleotides outside the gene matches: 8.

Specimen: peripheral blood. The clonotype was recovered from an adult woman with Graves' ophthalmopathy. The gene calls are TRBV9 and TRBJ2-7; 8 bases map to TRBD2. CDR3 sequence reads: CASSVGGGAGYEQYF. The CDR3 bases are TGTGCCAGCAGCGTCGGGGGGGGGGCTGGATACGAGCAGTACTTC.